A selection of T cell receptor beta chains follows, all from one sample in a study of CXCR3-negative and CXCR3-positive naive CD8 T cells. Using the 5' RACE reads, TCRdb records one entry per CDR3 protein without DNA. This sample's table reports about 140,000 distinct CDR3 sequences. The sequenced sample consisted of naive CXCR3+ CD8+ T cells from blood. The origin of the receptors is a human donor in good health. Some clones in this sample may be carry-over from other donors' samples. The CDR3 runs from the conserved cysteine through the conserved F or W.

J | V | CDR3
TRBJ2-2 | TRBV7-9 | CASLGRGLVTGELFF
TRBJ2-1 | TRBV25-1 | CASSPWDEQLF
TRBJ2-7 | TRBV18 | CASSHTYEQYF
TRBJ2-7 | TRBV29-1 | CSVGGGLSDSYEQYF
TRBJ2-1 | TRBV9 | CASSRGLAGVHEQFF
TRBJ2-7 | TRBV7-9 | CASSTTSGRAYGQYF
TRBJ2-1 | TRBV7-9 | CASSTPELENEQFF
TRBJ2-2 | TRBV4-3 | CASSQINGVTSGGAWGTAELFF
TRBJ2-5 | TRBV6-6 | CASMTGHISSQETQYF
TRBJ2-1 | TRBV5-1 | CASSLETSGYYNEQFF
TRBJ2-1 | TRBV20-1 | CSARTSGIYNEQFF
TRBJ2-5 | TRBV11-2 | CASSWETHQETQYF
TRBJ2-5 | TRBV7-9 | CASSIIQSSEETQYF
TRBJ2-1 | TRBV2 | CAITSGRTNEQFF
TRBJ2-4 | TRBV20-1 | CSARGEGKLGNIQYF
TRBJ2-1 | TRBV14 | CASSLSGGGYNEQFF
TRBJ2-7 | TRBV7-9 | CASSIKVGGADEQYF
TRBJ1-6 | TRBV12-3/TRBV12-4 | CASSLARTSSYNSPLHF
TRBJ2-3 | TRBV5-1 | CASSLFREDTQYF
TRBJ2-2 | TRBV29-1 | CSVEARDRGTGELFF
TRBJ1-1 | TRBV4-2 | CASSQDRSFGAATEAFF